The source of this T cell receptor (beta chain) is a study of T cell clones after liver transplantation. The CDR3 has 15 amino acids. Trimming left V 3 bases short and J 4 bases short, with 15 bases between. The germline V gene encodes CDR1 ENHRY and CDR2 SYGVKD. This clone was observed a few times. Its target is unknown. Sequenced by immunoSEQ multiplex PCR; TCRdb stores in-frame clones only, minus some. The sample has 65,000 to 80,000 clones, about four fifths seen once. Overall study findings and caveats: Low donor cell numbers restricted donor-reactive repertoire measurement in a couple of subjects.

The genes are TRBV10-3 and TRBJ2-5, with TRBD2 as a possible D gene (6 bases). The material sequenced was CD4+ T cells from blood, taken before liver transplant. This clonotype was obtained from a human donor who received a liver transplant. CDR3 amino acids: CAISDRLADPETQYF. In DNA, the CDR3 is TGTGCCATCAGTGATCGGTTAGCGGATCCAGAGACCCAGTACTTC.